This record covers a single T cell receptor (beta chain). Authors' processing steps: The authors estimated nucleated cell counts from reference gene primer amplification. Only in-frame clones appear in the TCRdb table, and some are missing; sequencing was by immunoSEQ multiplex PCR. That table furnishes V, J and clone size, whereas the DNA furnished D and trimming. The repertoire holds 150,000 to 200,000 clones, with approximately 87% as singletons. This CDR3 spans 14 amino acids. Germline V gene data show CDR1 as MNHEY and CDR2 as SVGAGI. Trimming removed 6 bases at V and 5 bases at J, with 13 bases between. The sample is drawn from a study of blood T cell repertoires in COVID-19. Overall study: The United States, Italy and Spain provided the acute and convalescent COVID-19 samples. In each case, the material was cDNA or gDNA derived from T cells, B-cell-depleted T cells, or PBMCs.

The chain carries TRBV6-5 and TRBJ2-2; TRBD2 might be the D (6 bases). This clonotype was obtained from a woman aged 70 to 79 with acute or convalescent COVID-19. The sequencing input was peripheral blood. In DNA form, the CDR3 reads TGTGCCAGCAGGGAGGGACCTGCTACCGGGGAGCTGTTTTTT. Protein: CASREGPATGELFF.